This record looks at one T cell receptor (beta chain) sequence and its context. Antigen specificity is unknown. Its ends do not fully match the called genes, so a read error is possible. Germline V gene sequence: CDR1 SGHTA, CDR2 FQGNSA. CDR3 length: 14 residues. Profiled with immunoSEQ multiplex PCR; TCRdb holds only in-frame clones, not every one. The data contain about 48,000 clones, about 88% of them seen just once; the ten biggest clones take up 5.3%. The data are from a study of T cell responses to AZD1222 COVID-19 vaccine. Notes on the study in general: Donors were mostly white British, more females; clonal diversity possibly underestimated. Just a handful of AZD1222 recipients were seropositive at baseline.

The material was peripheral blood, obtained 28 days after the second AZD1222 dose. This chain links TRBV7-2 with TRBJ2-3, with 7 positions matching TRBD2. The clonotype originates from an adult who received the AZD1222 COVID-19 vaccine. DNA for the CDR3: TGTGCCAGCACCTTAACTAGCGGCACAGATACGCAGTATTTT. Translating gives CASTLTSGTDTQYF.